These T cell receptor beta chains were read from a single sample in a study of cytomegalovirus exposure and HLA in healthy donors. Method: immunoSEQ multiplex PCR; TCRdb's copy keeps in-frame clones and lacks some. The sample has approximately 140,000 clones, 75% to 85% seen once; the top ten hold around 6.3%. The sample taken for sequencing was PBMCs. The receptors stem from a man aged 50-60 years in good health and CMV-seropositive. The CDR3 runs from the conserved cysteine through the conserved F or W.

TRBV7-6	TRBJ1-2	13	CASSLGALYGYTF
TRBV7-6	TRBJ2-3	13	CASSWGLTDTQYF
TRBV10-3	TRBJ2-1	15	CAISEGTSSYNEQFF
TRBV19	TRBJ2-7	16	CASSIGTGGSAYEQYF
TRBV19	TRBJ1-2	14	CASTRDRINYGYTF
TRBV5-4	TRBJ2-5	15	CASSLSRGRQETQYF
TRBV5-1	TRBJ2-7	14	CASSFTGGGYEQYF
TRBV2	TRBJ1-2	13	CASSLTGGNGYTF
TRBV27	TRBJ1-4	16	CASKRGRPGLGEKLFF
TRBV5-1	TRBJ2-7	15	CASSRPGQGRHEQYF
TRBV27	TRBJ1-1	12	CASRRDSLKAFF
TRBV18	TRBJ2-3	14	CASSPGGSQDTQYF
TRBV29-1	TRBJ2-7	12	CSVEELGYEQYF
TRBV27	TRBJ2-7	13	CASSSTQIYEQYF